This T cell receptor (beta chain) comes out of a study of cytomegalovirus exposure and HLA in healthy donors. The PCR contained 60 Vbeta and 13 Jbeta primers. Assay used: immunoSEQ multiplex PCR; TCRdb lists only in-frame clones, some missing. The sample holds around 65,000 clones; roughly 60% are singletons and the top ten take 2.5% to 3.5%. About this clone itself: Antigen specificity is unknown.

Each of the donors was a healthy bone marrow donor. Unrecorded immune exposure was likely among donors, who were nominally healthy when sampled. V lost 2 bases to trimming and J lost 6 bases; unmatched junction nucleotides: 4. The CDR3 runs 13 residues. Germline lookup yields CDR1 SGHNT and CDR2 YYREEE (reference sequence). General study results and limits: According to the study, around 150 TCR beta chains were cytomegalovirus-associated.

Material for sequencing was PBMCs. The genes are TRBV5-4 and TRBJ2-5; 7 nucleotides agree with TRBD2. This sequence originates from a man between 25 and 39 years old in good health and CMV-seronegative. CDR3 residues: CASSFWGGKTQYF. The CDR3 region has the DNA TGTGCCAGCAGCTTTTGGGGGGGAAAGACCCAGTACTTC.